These 8 T cell receptor beta chains were all obtained from the same sample, sequenced in a study of memory CD4+ T cells and cytomegalovirus serostatus. Generated by immunoSEQ multiplex PCR, the TCRdb table keeps only in-frame clones and is missing some. The sample lists about 58,000 clones; more than 65% were seen once. The sort gate was single viable CD3+CD4+CD8-CD45RO+ cells for memory CD4+ T cells. Sequenced sample: memory CD4+ T cells from blood. These receptors all stem from an adult in good health and CMV-seronegative. Some clones in this sample may be carry-over from other donors' samples.

CDR3 amino acids: CASSLGGQGAFF. In DNA, the CDR3 is TGTGCCAGCAGCTTGGGAGGTCAAGGAGCTTTCTTT. The chain links TRBV5-5 to TRBJ1-1; D is unclear. The germline V gene encodes CDR1 SGHKS and CDR2 YYEKEE (reference sequence). Trimming removed 0 bases at V and 10 bases at J, with 10 bases between. This CDR3 is 12 amino acids long.

V gene TRBV5-4 combines with J gene TRBJ2-1; 12 nucleotides match TRBD2. The CDR3 consists of 14 residues. The J segment lost 6 bases and the V segment lost 9 bases, leaving 7 bases of the junction unmatched. Germline V gene sequence: CDR1 SGHNT, CDR2 YYREEE (reference sequence). CDR3 sequence: CATVPGLAGNEQFF. DNA for the CDR3: TGTGCCACCGTCCCGGGACTAGCGGGCAATGAGCAGTTCTTC.

This CDR3 reads CAWGSGAGGSQETQYF. The CDR3 region has the DNA TGTGCCTGGGGTTCGGGAGCGGGAGGCTCCCAAGAGACCCAGTACTTC. This chain connects TRBV30 to TRBJ2-5, with TRBD2 matching over 9 bases. Germline trimming cut 5 bases from V and 1 base from J; bases unmatched to any gene: 11. Germline CDR1 is GTSNPN and CDR2 is SVGIG (reference sequence). The CDR3 runs 16 residues.

The chain joins TRBV5-1 to TRBJ2-3, with TRBD2 matching 11 bases. The germline V gene has CDR1 SGHRS and CDR2 YFSETQ. This CDR3 comprises 16 residues. Trimming cost V 3 bases and J 3 bases; bases outside gene matches: 6. This CDR3 is CASSSRLAGFTDTQYF. The CDR3 DNA reads TGCGCCAGCAGCTCAAGACTAGCGGGATTTACAGATACGCAGTATTTT.

The CDR3 coding sequence is TGTGCCAGCAGTGAAGATAGGGGTGCGGGCGAAAAACTGTTTTTT. This encodes CASSEDRGAGEKLFF. The chain has TRBV6-1 and TRBJ1-4; a weak D match, TRBD1 (5 bases). CDR1 and CDR2 (germline): MNHNS, SASEGT. This CDR3 has 15 amino acids. Trimming removed 1 base from V and 8 bases from J, with 14 bases in between.

The rearrangement uses TRBV19 and TRBJ2-3; weak D call: TRBD1 (5 bases). Per the germline V gene, CDR1 is LNHDA and CDR2 is SQIVND (reference sequence). The CDR3 runs to 14 residues. Trimming cost V 4 bases and J 2 bases, with 10 bases left between them. The CDR3 here is CASSRGGITDTQYF. The DNA of the CDR3 is TGTGCCAGTAGTAGGGGCGGAATCACAGATACGCAGTATTTT. Combining the CDR3 with reference TRBV19 and TRBJ2-3 gives the whole variable domain DGGITQSPKYLFRKEGQNVTLSCEQNLNHDAMYWYRQDPGQGLRLIYYSQIVNDFQKGDIAEGYSVSREKKESFPLTVTSAQKNPTAFYLCASSRGGITDTQYFGPGTRLTVL.

This chain uses TRBV29-1 with TRBJ2-3; possibly TRBD1 or TRBD2 for D (5 bases each). The germline V gene encodes CDR1 SQVTM and CDR2 ANQGSEA. Trimming stripped 4 bases from V and 0 bases from J, with 5 bases between. The CDR3 length is 12 residues. CDR3 sequence reads: CSVGDSTDTQYF. CDR3 coding DNA: TGCAGCGTTGGGGACAGCACAGATACGCAGTATTTT.

The chain links TRBV29-1 to TRBJ2-1; TRBD2 is a possible D gene (5 bases). Germline lookup yields CDR1 SQVTM and CDR2 ANQGSEA. The CDR3 length is 14 residues. With 5 bases removed from V and 8 bases from J, the gap between germline ends came to 19 bases. The DNA for the CDR3 is TGCAGCGTTCGCGCCGGACTGGGTCGGGATGAGCAGTTCTTC. This encodes CSVRAGLGRDEQFF.